The 22 T cell receptor beta chains below were found in one sample sequenced in a study of blood T cells in healthy people across ages. Combining a sample-barcoded 5' primer with a J-beta primer mix, a second PCR ran for roughly 7 to 12 cycles. TCRdb itself ran the 5' RACE reads through MiXCR, one entry per CDR3 protein. The sample records some 930,000 distinct CDR3 sequences, almost 30% being singletons. The same sample was also used in a study of T cells of mothers and their children.

The sequenced sample was blood. The receptors were sampled from a woman in her 40s in good health.

The V call is TRBV6-1, the J call TRBJ1-2; D remains ambiguous. This CDR3 spans 12 amino acids. Germline assignment: CDR1 MNHNS and CDR2 SASEGT. Trimming left V 6 bases short and J 4 bases short, with 9 bases between. This chain's CDR3 is CASRGQIYGYTF. The DNA for the CDR3 is TGTGCCAGCAGAGGGCAGATCTATGGCTACACCTTC.

In DNA, the CDR3 is TGTGCCTGGAGTGTGGTCGGTGGGAGAAACACCATATATTTT. Protein product: CAWSVVGGRNTIYF. The chain joins TRBV30 to TRBJ1-3; D call uncertain. The germline CDR1 and CDR2 sequences are GTSNPN and SVGIG (reference sequence). V was pared by 0 bases and J by 5 bases, with 11 bases between. The CDR3 runs 14 residues.

The chain links TRBV29-1 to TRBJ2-7; D is unclear. CDR3 length: 16 residues. Germline CDR1 and CDR2: SQVTM and ANQGSEA. Trimming left V 4 bases short and J 1 base short, with 20 bases between. The CDR3, as DNA: TGCAGCGTTGGATTCGTGCGAGCGCGTTCGTCCTACGAGCAGTACTTC. It yields the protein CSVGFVRARSSYEQYF.

The rearrangement uses TRBV28 and TRBJ1-1; D not resolved. This CDR3 spans 13 amino acids. Germline V gene lookup returns CDR1 MDHEN and CDR2 SYDVKM. Trimming removed 2 bases from V and 7 bases from J, with 11 bases in between. CDR3 sequence: CASSLGTNNEAFF. The CDR3 DNA follows: TGTGCCAGCAGTTTAGGCACCAATAATGAAGCTTTCTTT.

This clonotype has at least ten counts. The V and J genes are TRBV29-1 and TRBJ1-2, with 8 bases identical to TRBD1. CDR3 length equals 13 residues. V lost 1 base and J lost 7; bases outside the gene matches: 5. The germline V gene has CDR1 SQVTM and CDR2 ANQGSEA. The CDR3 DNA is TGCAGCGTTGAAGGGACAGGGCTTGGTGGCTACACCTTC. It yields the protein CSVEGTGLGGYTF.

The chain joins TRBV7-2 to TRBJ2-3, with 8 positions matching TRBD2. The germline gives CDR1 SGHTA, CDR2 FQGNSA. J was trimmed by 4 bases and V by 5 bases; bases with no gene match: 5. The CDR3 contains 14 residues. The CDR3 here is CASSRREGSDTQYF. CDR3 nucleotides: TGTGCCAGCAGCCGTCGGGAGGGGTCAGATACGCAGTATTTT.

Points on this clonotype: At one end the junction does not follow the germline gene, possibly because of a read error. The V call is TRBV28, the J call TRBJ2-3; TRBD1 is a possible D gene (7 bases). There are 15 residues in the CDR3. Germline assignment: CDR1 MDHEN and CDR2 SYDVKM. The CDR3 coding sequence is TGTGTCAGCAGTCGGTGGAGGGGGCTGACAGATACGCAGTATTTT. It yields the protein CVSSRWRGLTDTQYF. Combining the CDR3 with reference TRBV28 and TRBJ2-3 gives the whole variable domain DVKVTQSSRYLVKRTGEKVFLECVQDMDHENMFWYRQDPGLGLRLIYFSYDVKMKEKGDIPEGYSVSREKKERFSLILESASTNQTSMYLCVSSRWRGLTDTQYFGPGTRLTVL.

In the case of this clonotype: It is likely a read error, because the conserved phenylalanine at the end of the CDR3 is missing. The V and J genes are TRBV28 and TRBJ1-1; tentatively, D is TRBD1 (5 bases). Trimming removed 4 bases at V and 0 bases at J, with 12 bases between. Germline lookup yields CDR1 MDHEN and CDR2 SYDVKM. The CDR3 is 15 amino acids. The CDR3 sequence is CASSSTGTVNTEAFV. CDR3 coding DNA: TGTGCCAGCAGTTCTACCGGGACGGTGAACACTGAAGCTTTCGTT.

The chain carries TRBV6-5 and TRBJ2-1, with 12 positions matching TRBD2. This CDR3 has 17 amino acids. Trimming at V came to 2 bases and at J to 7 bases, leaving 9 bases not matched to a gene. The germline gives CDR1 MNHEY, CDR2 SVGAGI. The DNA of the CDR3 is TGTGCCAGCAGTTACGCCGAACTAGCGGGAGGTATTAATGAGCAGTTCTTC. It encodes CASSYAELAGGINEQFF.

This clonotype was found a few times. The CDR3 sequence is CASSLDGVRGGGLYEQYF. Here the CDR3 DNA reads TGTGCCAGCAGTTTAGATGGGGTTAGGGGGGGGGGCCTCTACGAGCAGTACTTC. The gene calls are TRBV12-3 or TRBV12-4 and TRBJ2-7; possibly TRBD2 for D (7 bases). The V end was cut by 1 base, the J end by 3 bases, with 22 bases between. The CDR3 spans 18 residues.

This clonotype has ten or more counts. The V call is TRBV28, the J call TRBJ2-7; 7 nucleotides match TRBD1. The V gene end was trimmed by 2 bases and the J gene end by 3 bases; junction bases not matched to a gene: 7. Germline V gene lookup returns CDR1 MDHEN and CDR2 SYDVKM. The CDR3 is 15 amino acids. The DNA for the CDR3 is TGTGCCAGCAGTTTACGGGGACAGAAATACTACGAGCAGTACTTC. As protein: CASSLRGQKYYEQYF.

This clonotype came up many times. The chain recombines TRBV6-2 or TRBV6-3 with TRBJ2-1; TRBD1 matches at 10 bases. Germline V gene sequence: CDR1 MNHEY, CDR2 SVGEGT. The CDR3 is 17 residues long. The J segment lost 10 bases and the V segment lost 0 bases, leaving 12 bases of the junction unmatched. In DNA, the CDR3 is TGTGCCAGCAGTTACTCGAATTTTGGGACAGGGGCAAGCGAGCAGTTCTTC. Translated, it gives CASSYSNFGTGASEQFF.

The sample holds a few counts of this clonotype. The V and J genes are TRBV3-1 and TRBJ2-1; D is uncertain. The CDR3 has 14 residues. Germline V gene data show CDR1 as LGHDT and CDR2 as YNNKEL (reference sequence). Trimming took off 2 bases at V and 6 bases at J, with 11 bases between the two ends. CDR3 nucleotide sequence: TGTGCCAGCAGCCAAACCGATGGTGTCAATGAGCAGTTCTTC. Its protein product is CASSQTDGVNEQFF.

This chain uses TRBV27 with TRBJ2-7; a weak D match, TRBD1 (5 bases). This CDR3 contains 15 residues. CDR1 and CDR2 from the germline V gene are MNHEY and SMNVEV (reference sequence). V gave up 6 bases and J gave up 0 bases, with 15 bases separating them. CDR3 nucleotide sequence: TGTGCCAGCAGGAGACAGTCCCTTAGCTCCTACGAGCAGTACTTC. This codes for CASRRQSLSSYEQYF.

J is TRBJ2-4 and V is TRBV6-1, with TRBD2 as a possible D gene (5 bases). The end of the DNA aligns better with TRBJ2-7, so the J call may be wrong. Germline V CDR1 and CDR2: MNHNS, SASEGT. The CDR3 runs 15 residues. CDR3: CASSEDGIRTNEQYF. As DNA, the CDR3 is TGTGCCAGCAGTGAAGACGGGATACGGACGAACGAGCAGTACTTC.

This clonotype was seen a handful of times. The chain joins TRBV24-1 to TRBJ2-2; 10 positions match TRBD1. V was pared by 3 bases and J by 6 bases, with 6 bases of the junction left unmatched. The CDR3 contains 16 residues. The germline V gene has CDR1 KGHDR and CDR2 SFDVKD. The CDR3 coding sequence is TGTGCCACCAGTGATCCGGGACAGGGGAGGCCCGGGGAGCTGTTTTTT. It codes for CATSDPGQGRPGELFF.

At least ten counts were recorded for this clonotype. This sequence joins TRBV18 and TRBJ2-7; the D is unclear. Germline assignment: CDR1 KGHSH and CDR2 LQKENI. The length of the CDR3 is 13 residues. Trimming left V 1 base short and J 3 bases short, with 7 bases between. The CDR3 region is CASSPHGLYEQYF. Written as DNA, the CDR3 is TGTGCCAGCTCACCACACGGGCTCTACGAGCAGTACTTC. Supplemented by reference TRBV18 and TRBJ2-7, the full variable domain reads NAGVMQNPRHLVRRRGQEARLRCSPMKGHSHVYWYRQLPEEGLKFMVYLQKENIIDESGMPKERFSAEFPKEGPSILRIQQVVRGDSAAYFCASSPHGLYEQYFGPGTRLTVT.

In its sample, this clonotype was seen many times. V is TRBV25-1 and J is TRBJ1-1; D gene unclear. The CDR3 extends over 13 amino acids. With 3 bases removed from V and 4 bases from J, the gap between germline ends came to 9 bases. Germline CDR1 reads MGHDK; CDR2 reads SYGVNS. CDR3 in amino acids: CASSDGVGTEAFF. CDR3 DNA sequence: TGTGCCAGCAGTGACGGGGTAGGCACTGAAGCTTTCTTT.

The chain uses TRBV7-2 and TRBJ1-5; 8 bases map to TRBD1. Germline CDR1 SGHTA, CDR2 FQGNSA. The V segment lost 8 bases and the J segment 4 bases; nucleotides outside the gene matches: 4. The CDR3 sequence is 13 residues long. Here the CDR3 reads CASVRQGNQPQHF. The CDR3 DNA follows: TGTGCCAGCGTTAGACAGGGGAATCAGCCCCAGCATTTT.

This clonotype was detected ten times or more. V gene TRBV7-2 combines with J gene TRBJ2-7, with D possibly matching TRBD2 (7 bases). The CDR3 has 15 amino acids. Trimming took off 1 base at V and 0 bases at J, with 10 bases between the two ends. Germline loops: CDR1 SGHTA, CDR2 FQGNSA. CDR3 bases: TGTGCCAGCAGCTTAGGGGGGGGGGCCTCCTACGAGCAGTACTTC. Translated, it gives CASSLGGGASYEQYF.

Notes on this clonotype: The junction shows a germline mismatch at one end, possibly a read error. This sequence joins TRBV5-1 and TRBJ2-2; weak D call: TRBD1 (5 bases). Per the germline V gene, CDR1 is SGHRS and CDR2 is YFSETQ. This CDR3 region has 14 residues. The CDR3: CAGSFDSLSGELFF. The DNA for the CDR3 is TGCGCCGGCAGCTTCGACAGTCTGTCCGGGGAGCTGTTTTTT.

This chain uses TRBV28 with TRBJ1-1; weak D call: TRBD1 (5 bases). The CDR3 is 14 amino acids. Trimming pared 6 bases from V and 7 bases from J, leaving 18 bases between. CDR1 is MDHEN and CDR2 is SYDVKM in the germline V gene. The CDR3 DNA follows: TGTGCCAGCAGAACCTGGCCAGGGAGTATTGAAGCTTTCTTT. Residues: CASRTWPGSIEAFF. Full variable domain (rest looked up from reference TRBV28 and TRBJ1-1): DVKVTQSSRYLVKRTGEKVFLECVQDMDHENMFWYRQDPGLGLRLIYFSYDVKMKEKGDIPEGYSVSREKKERFSLILESASTNQTSMYLCASRTWPGSIEAFFGQGTRLTVV.